These 29 T cell receptor beta chains were sequenced from one sample in a study of T cell responses to AZD1222 COVID-19 vaccine. Assay used: immunoSEQ multiplex PCR; TCRdb lists only in-frame clones, some missing. The table lists over 100,000 clones, approximately 90% of them singletons. Material: peripheral blood, obtained 28 days after the second AZD1222 dose. Receptors originate from an adult who received the AZD1222 COVID-19 vaccine.

The chain is built from TRBV30 and TRBJ1-2, with a tentative D call TRBD1 (6 bases). CDR1 is GTSNPN and CDR2 is SVGIG in the germline V gene (reference sequence). This CDR3 spans 13 amino acids. The V end lost 3 bases, the J end lost 0 bases, and 8 bases lay between the germline ends. DNA of the CDR3: TGTGCCTGGAGCCGACAGGCTAACTATGGCTACACCTTC. Translating it yields CAWSRQANYGYTF.

The chain has TRBV27 and TRBJ1-2; D remains unclear. V shed 8 bases and J shed 8 bases, with 18 bases lying between them. In germline, CDR1 is MNHEY, CDR2 SMNVEV (reference sequence). This CDR3 contains 13 residues. DNA for the CDR3: TGTGCCAGCGCACCAGATGCGGTCGGCGGCTACACCTTC. Translated, it gives CASAPDAVGGYTF.

The chain has TRBV18 and TRBJ1-3; a weak D match, TRBD1 (6 bases). CDR1 is KGHSH, CDR2 LQKENI, per germline. V was trimmed by 3 bases and J by 0 bases, leaving 15 bases between them. CDR3 length equals 17 residues. CDR3 in amino acids: CASSPRTRGGSGNTIYF. CDR3 nucleotides: TGTGCCAGCTCACCTCGAACCAGGGGAGGCTCTGGAAACACCATATATTTT.

The rearrangement uses TRBV5-1 and TRBJ2-3; 12 positions agree with TRBD1. CDR1 is SGHRS and CDR2 is YFSETQ in the germline V gene. The CDR3 has 14 amino acids. The junction had 4 bases not matched to a gene; V was cut back by 5 bases and J by 6 bases. The CDR3 nucleotides are TGCGCCAGCAGACCGGGACAGGGGGCGGATACGCAGTATTTT. It specifies CASRPGQGADTQYF.

This chain uses TRBV28 with TRBJ2-5; D ambiguous. The CDR3 length is 13 residues. V dropped 2 bases and J dropped 0 bases, with 4 bases sitting between them. Germline lookup yields CDR1 MDHEN and CDR2 SYDVKM. The CDR3 loop is CASSLGHQETQYF. The DNA for the CDR3 is TGTGCCAGCAGTTTAGGACACCAAGAGACCCAGTACTTC.

The chain employs TRBV18 and TRBJ1-6, with TRBD1 as a possible D gene (5 bases). Germline lookup yields CDR1 KGHSH and CDR2 LQKENI. This CDR3 spans 14 amino acids. Trimming stripped 3 bases from V and 10 bases from J, with 13 bases between. The CDR3 nucleotides are TGTGCCAGCTCACCCTCCGACAGAGAATCACCCCTCCACTTT. The encoded protein is CASSPSDRESPLHF.

The rearrangement joins TRBV11-2 to TRBJ1-3; no firm D call. CDR3 length equals 12 residues. Trimming pared 2 bases from V and 4 bases from J, leaving 3 bases between. Per the germline V gene, CDR1 is SGHAT and CDR2 is FQNNGV. The CDR3 bases are TGTGCCAGCAGCTTAATGGGAAACACCATATATTTT. Amino acids: CASSLMGNTIYF.

This chain joins TRBV7-9 and TRBJ2-3, with TRBD2 matching over 13 bases. V lost 5 bases, J lost 5 bases, and 7 bases stayed unmatched. The length of the CDR3 is 16 residues. Germline V gene data show CDR1 as SEHNR and CDR2 as FQNEAQ (reference sequence). CDR3 nucleotide sequence: TGTGCCAGCAGCCCCGGACTAGCGGGAGCCATAGATACGCAGTATTTT. As protein: CASSPGLAGAIDTQYF.

This clone was picked up one time. The chain has TRBV2 and TRBJ1-3; weak D call: TRBD1 (6 bases). CDR3 length: 14 amino acids. Germline CDR1 reads SNHLY; CDR2 reads FYNNEI. Trimming cost V 6 bases and J 0 bases, with 9 bases left between them. The CDR3 is CASRLDSSGNTIYF. CDR3 nucleotide sequence: TGTGCCAGCAGGTTGGACAGCTCTGGAAACACCATATATTTT. Full variable domain (remainder filled in from reference TRBV2 and TRBJ1-3): EPEVTQTPSHQVTQMGQEVILRCVPISNHLYFYWYRQILGQKVEFLVSFYNNEISEKSEIFDDQFSVERPDGSNFTLKIRSTKLEDSAMYFCASRLDSSGNTIYFGEGSWLTVV.

This chain uses TRBV4-1 with TRBJ2-7; 8 bases map to TRBD2. V gave up 3 bases and J gave up 0 bases; unmatched junction bases: 10. This CDR3 spans 17 amino acids. CDR1 MGHRA and CDR2 YSYEKL come from the germline V gene. In DNA form, the CDR3 reads TGCGCCAGCAGCCATCGCCCGACTAGCGAGAGCTCCTACGAGCAGTACTTC. Protein: CASSHRPTSESSYEQYF.

The chain has TRBV6-5 and TRBJ1-3; D remains unclear. This CDR3 contains 14 residues. The germline V and J ends were trimmed by 10 bases and 0 bases, with 13 bases remaining between them. Per germline, CDR1 MNHEY and CDR2 SVGAGI. CDR3 in DNA: TGTGCCACGAGAGGACCAAACTCTGGAAACACCATATATTTT. Amino acids: CATRGPNSGNTIYF.

The chain links TRBV6-6 to TRBJ1-1, with 8 positions matching TRBD1. Germline trimming cut 5 bases from V and 4 bases from J; bases unmatched to any gene: 15. This CDR3 spans 17 amino acids. Germline lookup yields CDR1 MNHNY and CDR2 SVGAGI (reference sequence). Here the CDR3 DNA reads TGTGCCAGCAGTCCCCCACCCGGGACAGGTTGGGGCACTGAAGCTTTCTTT. Translated, it gives CASSPPPGTGWGTEAFF.

The rearrangement links TRBV11-2 to TRBJ1-2, with D possibly being TRBD1 (6 bases). Germline V lookup: CDR1 SGHAT, CDR2 FQNNGV. Trimming pared 0 bases from V and 5 bases from J, leaving 13 bases between. CDR3 length: 15 residues. The CDR3 coding sequence is TGTGCCAGCAGCTTAGATCCAGGGGCTTATTATGGCTACACCTTC. Translated: CASSLDPGAYYGYTF. The full variable domain, its missing parts supplied by reference TRBV11-2 and TRBJ1-2, is EAGVAQSPRYKIIEKRQSVAFWCNPISGHATLYWYQQILGQGPKLLIQFQNNGVVDDSQLPKDRFSAERLKGVDSTLKIQPAKLEDSAVYLCASSLDPGAYYGYTFGSGTRLTVV.

The chain uses TRBV19 and TRBJ2-3, with TRBD2 identical over 9 bases. Germline V CDR1 and CDR2: LNHDA, SQIVND (reference sequence). The CDR3 has 18 residues. After removal of 3 bases from V and 0 bases from J, the junction contained 10 bases not matched to a gene. The CDR3 loop reads CASSIRVLGLASTDTQYF. CDR3 nucleotide sequence: TGTGCCAGTAGTATCAGGGTTTTAGGACTAGCGAGCACAGATACGCAGTATTTT.

This rearrangement joins TRBV9 to TRBJ2-7, with D tentatively TRBD1 (6 bases). The germline CDR1 and CDR2 sequences are SGDLS and YYNGEE. With 9 bases removed from V and 3 bases from J, the gap between germline ends came to 19 bases. This CDR3 is 14 amino acids long. The CDR3: CATPRDSGVYEQYF. The CDR3 DNA is TGTGCCACTCCGAGGGATTCAGGGGTCTACGAGCAGTACTTC.

The chain recombines TRBV7-9 with TRBJ1-3; D gene uncertain. V was trimmed by 0 bases and J by 2 bases, leaving 5 bases between them. Germline lookup yields CDR1 SEHNR and CDR2 FQNEAQ (reference sequence). CDR3 length equals 14 residues. Here the CDR3 reads CASSLAGTGNTIYF. The CDR3 DNA follows: TGTGCCAGCAGCTTAGCGGGTACTGGAAACACCATATATTTT. The full variable domain, completed using reference TRBV7-9 and TRBJ1-3, is DTGVSQNPRHKITKRGQNVTFRCDPISEHNRLYWYRQTLGQGPEFLTYFQNEAQLEKSRLLSDRFSAERPKGSFSTLEIQRTEQGDSAMYLCASSLAGTGNTIYFGEGSWLTVV.

The chain employs TRBV10-3 and TRBJ1-2; 9 bases are shared with TRBD1. The CDR3 sequence is 14 residues long. Germline lookup yields CDR1 ENHRY and CDR2 SYGVKD. With V trimmed by 0 bases and J by 8 bases, 4 bases remained unmatched. CDR3: CAISESGQGHGYTF. The CDR3, as DNA: TGTGCCATCAGTGAGTCGGGACAGGGACACGGCTACACCTTC.

V usage is TRBV4-1 and J usage is TRBJ1-4; 7 nucleotides line up with TRBD1. This CDR3 comprises 18 residues. J gave up 4 bases and V 4 bases, and 15 bases lay outside the gene matches. The V gene's germline CDR1 is MGHRA and CDR2 YSYEKL. The CDR3 DNA follows: TGCGCCAGCAGCCGGAGGCCTGGCAGGGGGGCGAATAATGAAAAACTGTTTTTT. As protein: CASSRRPGRGANNEKLFF.

The chain uses TRBV6-5 and TRBJ1-1, with 8 bases aligning to TRBD1. This CDR3 spans 16 amino acids. Germline lookup yields CDR1 MNHEY and CDR2 SVGAGI. J was trimmed by 1 base and V by 2 bases; bases with no gene match: 6. CDR3 in DNA: TGTGCCAGCAGTTACACCTGGGACAGGAGGAACACTGAAGCTTTCTTT. Amino acid sequence: CASSYTWDRRNTEAFF.

The chain joins TRBV27 to TRBJ2-7, with TRBD1 matching 7 bases. The CDR3 sequence is 16 residues long. V lost 4 bases and J lost 4; bases outside the gene matches: 13. Germline V lookup: CDR1 MNHEY, CDR2 SMNVEV (reference sequence). DNA of the CDR3: TGTGCCAGCAGTTCTACAGGGGAACGACAAATTTACGAGCAGTACTTC. Protein: CASSSTGERQIYEQYF.

This clone occurred once. The J gene is TRBJ1-1, the V gene TRBV9; D not resolved. In germline, CDR1 is SGDLS, CDR2 YYNGEE. V lost 0 bases and J lost 4, with 13 bases in between. The CDR3 spans 15 residues. CDR3: CASSVDWGSGTEAFF. The DNA of the CDR3 is TGTGCCAGCAGCGTAGATTGGGGATCGGGCACTGAAGCTTTCTTT.

A single count supports this clone. CDR3 in amino acids: CASSLVTSSSNTGELFF. The DNA of the CDR3 is TGTGCCAGCAGCTTAGTAACGTCTTCTTCGAACACCGGGGAGCTGTTTTTT. V gene TRBV11-2 combines with J gene TRBJ2-2; no clear D gene. V lost 1 base and J 0 bases, leaving 12 bases between the germline ends. Germline V gene sequence: CDR1 SGHAT, CDR2 FQNNGV. This CDR3 comprises 17 residues.

The CDR3 DNA is TGTGCCAGCTCACCACCCGGTTGGACTAATGAAAAACTGTTTTTT. It specifies CASSPPGWTNEKLFF. The rearrangement uses TRBV18 and TRBJ1-4, with D uncertain. V was pared by 0 bases and J by 2 bases, with 7 bases between. The CDR3 extends over 15 amino acids. Germline values: CDR1 KGHSH, CDR2 LQKENI.

The chain employs TRBV6-1 and TRBJ2-3; 7 nucleotides match TRBD1. The CDR3 has 14 amino acids. CDR1 and CDR2 from the germline V gene are MNHNS and SASEGT. V lost 2 bases, J lost 4 bases, and 3 bases stayed unmatched. The CDR3 here is CASSERGGSDTQYF. The CDR3 coding sequence is TGTGCCAGCAGTGAAAGAGGGGGCTCAGATACGCAGTATTTT.

The chain is built from TRBV5-1 and TRBJ1-3; TRBD1 matches 7 bases. CDR1 is SGHRS and CDR2 is YFSETQ in the germline V gene. This CDR3 is built from 14 residues. V was pared by 4 bases and J by 2 bases, with 3 bases of the junction left unmatched. CDR3 amino acids: CASSGGQPGNTIYF. The CDR3 DNA sequence: TGCGCCAGCAGCGGGGGACAGCCTGGAAACACCATATATTTT.

The chain has TRBV6-4 and TRBJ1-2; 10 nucleotides line up with TRBD1. Trimming cost V 6 bases and J 3 bases; bases outside gene matches: 13. This CDR3 is 17 amino acids long. Germline V gives CDR1 MRHNA, CDR2 SNTAGT. CDR3 protein: CASRGSVGTGADYGYTF. The CDR3 DNA reads as TGTGCCAGCAGGGGATCAGTTGGGACAGGGGCTGACTATGGCTACACCTTC.

V usage is TRBV5-6 and J usage is TRBJ2-1, with no clear D. The V and J ends lost 1 base and 6 bases respectively, with 14 bases between them. The CDR3 covers 15 residues. The germline gives CDR1 SGHDT, CDR2 YYEEEE. The CDR3 reads CASSLKGLRRNEQFF. CDR3 sequence (DNA): TGTGCCAGCAGCTTGAAAGGGTTGAGACGCAATGAGCAGTTCTTC.

The genes are TRBV5-4 and TRBJ1-1, with D tentatively TRBD1 (5 bases). Germline values: CDR1 SGHNT, CDR2 YYREEE (reference sequence). Between the trimmed V and J ends, which lost 5 bases and 0 bases, there was a span of 8 bases. The CDR3 loop spans 13 amino acids. The CDR3 nucleotides are TGTGCCAGCAGACTGACAGTGAACACTGAAGCTTTCTTT. The encoded protein is CASRLTVNTEAFF.

The CDR3: CASSRQGPREKLFF. In DNA form, the CDR3 reads TGTGCCAGCAGCAGACAGGGACCGCGGGAAAAACTGTTTTTT. The rearrangement links TRBV2 to TRBJ1-4; 7 nucleotides align to TRBD1. CDR3 length equals 14 residues. J was trimmed by 8 bases and V by 6 bases; bases with no gene match: 9. Germline V gene data show CDR1 as SNHLY and CDR2 as FYNNEI. Looking up the rest from reference TRBV2 and TRBJ1-4 gives the full variable domain: EPEVTQTPSHQVTQMGQEVILRCVPISNHLYFYWYRQILGQKVEFLVSFYNNEISEKSEIFDDQFSVERPDGSNFTLKIRSTKLEDSAMYFCASSRQGPREKLFFGSGTQLSVL.